A single sample gave rise to the 3 T cell receptor beta chains below, sequenced in a study of blood T cell repertoires in COVID-19. Assay: immunoSEQ multiplex PCR; the TCRdb copy retains only in-frame clones and omits some. The repertoire consists of roughly 300,000 clones, with over 75% occurring once and the leading ten covering roughly 15%. Sequencing input: peripheral blood. These receptors were taken from a human donor in a cohort sampled during active COVID-19.

J is TRBJ2-1 and V is TRBV20-1; possibly TRBD2 for D (5 bases). Trimming removed 7 bases from V and 9 bases from J, with 10 bases in between. This CDR3 has 10 residues. Germline loops: CDR1 DFQATT, CDR2 SNEGSKA (reference sequence). The CDR3 sequence is CSVREGEQFF. The CDR3, as DNA: TGCAGTGTGCGCGAGGGTGAGCAGTTCTTC.

J is TRBJ2-2 and V is TRBV5-1, with 9 bases lining up with TRBD1. This CDR3 comprises 16 residues. Germline V CDR1 and CDR2: SGHRS, YFSETQ. The ends lost 4 bases at V and 2 bases at J; junction bases unmatched: 6. CDR3 nucleotides: TGCGCCAGCAGCCACCGGGACAGGGATAACACCGGGGAGCTGTTTTTT. Amino acid sequence: CASSHRDRDNTGELFF.

The rearrangement links TRBV9 to TRBJ2-1; no reliable D call. With 4 bases removed from V and 2 bases from J, the gap between germline ends came to 13 bases. This CDR3 has 15 residues. CDR1 and CDR2 from the germline V gene are SGDLS and YYNGEE. CDR3 loop: CASSYSSNPYNEQFF. Here the CDR3 DNA reads TGTGCCAGCAGCTACTCTAGTAACCCCTACAATGAGCAGTTCTTC.